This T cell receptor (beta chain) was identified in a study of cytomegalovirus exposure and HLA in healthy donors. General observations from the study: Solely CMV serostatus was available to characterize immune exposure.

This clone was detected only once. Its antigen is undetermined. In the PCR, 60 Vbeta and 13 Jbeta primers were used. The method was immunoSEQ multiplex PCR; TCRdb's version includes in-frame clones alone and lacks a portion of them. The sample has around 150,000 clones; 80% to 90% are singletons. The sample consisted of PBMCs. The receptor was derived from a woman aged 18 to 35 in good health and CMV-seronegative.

The CDR3 region is CMGQANEKLFF. In DNA form, the CDR3 reads TGCATGGGACAGGCCAATGAAAAACTGTTTTTT. This chain uses TRBV20-1 with TRBJ1-4; the match to TRBD1 covers 8 bases. The germline V gene has CDR1 DFQATT and CDR2 SNEGSKA (reference sequence). The CDR3 is made up of 11 amino acids.